This is a list of T cell receptor beta chains from one sample in a study of cytomegalovirus exposure and HLA in healthy donors. This table comes from immunoSEQ multiplex PCR, and its TCRdb copy is limited to in-frame clones, with some not included. The sample consists of approximately 160,000 clones, roughly two thirds of them appearing once. What was sequenced was PBMCs. Receptor source: a woman in her late teens or twenties in good health and CMV-seropositive. CDR3s include the opening cysteine and the closing phenylalanine or tryptophan. A D gene is named only where the DNA matches it firmly. Clone size, where shown, is once, few, many, or a class for clones that have expanded.

j_call d_call v_call clone_size cdr3_aa cdr3_nt
TRBJ1-5 NA TRBV18 NA CASSFAGEGGNQPQHF TGTGCCAGCTCATTCGCAGGGGAGGGTGGCAATCAGCCCCAGCATTTT
TRBJ2-2 TRBD1 TRBV7-2 NA CASSPRTGYGHTGELFF TGTGCCAGCAGCCCACGGACAGGCTACGGGCACACCGGGGAGCTGTTTTTT
TRBJ1-2 NA TRBV5-4 NA CASSFMGGYGYTF TGTGCCAGCAGCTTTATGGGGGGCTATGGCTACACCTTC
TRBJ1-1 NA TRBV10-3 NA CATNREMNTEAFF TGTGCCACCAACCGTGAGATGAACACTGAAGCTTTCTTT
TRBJ2-5 NA TRBV7-8 NA CASSLARQGTTWNQETQYF TGTGCCAGCAGCTTAGCAAGGCAGGGGACGACTTGGAATCAAGAGACCCAGTACTTC
TRBJ1-3 TRBD1 TRBV4-2 NA CASSQANAGTGFLFSGNTIYF TGTGCCAGCAGCCAAGCCAACGCCGGGACAGGGTTCCTATTCTCTGGAAACACCATATATTTT
TRBJ2-7 TRBD1 TRBV2 few CASRTGTGVEQYF TGTGCCAGCAGAACCGGGACAGGGGTCGAGCAGTACTTC
TRBJ2-3 TRBD2 TRBV5-6 NA CASSQRRGADTQYF TGTGCCAGCAGCCAACGCCGGGGGGCAGATACGCAGTATTTT
TRBJ1-2 TRBD1 TRBV7-9 once CASSLQGGNYGYTF TGTGCCAGCAGTTTACAGGGGGGTAACTATGGCTACACCTTC
TRBJ1-2 NA TRBV6-6 few CASSYDTPTYGYTF TGTGCCAGCAGTTACGACACGCCGACGTATGGCTACACCTTC
TRBJ1-2 TRBD1 TRBV6-1 few CASSLGTGLGYGYTF TGTGCCAGCAGTCTAGGGACAGGCCTAGGCTATGGCTACACCTTC
TRBJ1-1 NA TRBV7-9 NA CASSLLGNSGTEAFF TGTGCCAGCAGCTTATTGGGAAATAGCGGCACTGAAGCTTTCTTT
TRBJ2-7 TRBD1 TRBV7-9 NA CASSLGVGTGDEQYF TGTGCCAGCAGCTTAGGTGTTGGGACAGGGGACGAGCAGTACTTC
TRBJ2-7 TRBD2 TRBV27 NA CASSLNQGLAGEEQYF TGTGCCAGCAGTTTAAATCAGGGACTAGCGGGAGAAGAGCAGTACTTC
TRBJ1-2 TRBD1 TRBV27 NA CASRRQGQGYGYTF TGTGCCAGCAGGAGACAGGGACAGGGCTATGGCTACACCTTC
TRBJ1-5 NA TRBV19 few CASSTRQSQHF TGTGCCAGTAGTACTCGACAGAGTCAGCATTTT
TRBJ2-5 NA TRBV4-3 NA CASRYGCNGGHNQETQYF TGCGCCAGCAGGTATGGGTGTAACGGAGGGCATAATCAAGAGACCCAGTACTTC
TRBJ2-3 TRBD2 TRBV5-1 once CASSPWTSGGQTDTQYF TGCGCCAGCAGCCCGTGGACTAGCGGGGGTCAAACAGATACGCAGTATTTT
TRBJ1-5 TRBD1 TRBV2 medium-sized CASKGQGENQPQHF TGTGCCAGTAAGGGACAGGGTGAGAATCAGCCCCAGCATTTT
TRBJ1-1 NA TRBV10-3 once CAIKRDISNTEAFF TGTGCCATCAAGAGGGACATATCGAACACTGAAGCTTTCTTT
TRBJ1-2 NA TRBV5-1 NA CASSLWGVDYGYTF TGCGCCAGCAGCTTGTGGGGGGTAGACTATGGCTACACCTTC
TRBJ1-4 NA TRBV4-3 NA CASSQDDWRVSGEKLFF TGCGCCAGCAGCCAAGATGATTGGAGGGTCTCCGGTGAAAAACTGTTTTTT
TRBJ2-1 NA TRBV30 NA CAWSDDFYNEQFF TGTGCCTGGAGCGACGACTTCTACAATGAGCAGTTCTTC
TRBJ2-1 TRBD1 TRBV2 NA CASSSGTGNYNEQFF TGTGCCAGCAGCTCCGGGACAGGCAACTACAATGAGCAGTTCTTC
TRBJ1-5 NA TRBV10-3 NA CAISEGVQPQHF TGTGCCATCAGTGAGGGAGTTCAGCCCCAGCATTTT
TRBJ1-4 NA TRBV11-2 NA CASSLAPGSREKLFF TGTGCCAGCAGCTTAGCCCCAGGGTCTCGTGAAAAACTGTTTTTT
TRBJ2-1 TRBD2 TRBV18 NA CASSPSSGGLYNEQFF TGTGCCAGCTCACCCTCTAGCGGGGGCCTTTACAATGAGCAGTTCTTC
TRBJ2-7 NA TRBV7-9 NA CASSKPGHSSYEQYF TGTGCCAGCAGTAAACCGGGACACAGTTCGTACGAGCAGTACTTC
TRBJ2-3 NA TRBV28 few CASTPGQRTDTQYF TGTGCCAGCACCCCGGGACAACGCACAGATACGCAGTATTTT
TRBJ2-2 TRBD1 TRBV2 few CASGQGWTGELFF TGTGCCAGTGGACAGGGGTGGACCGGGGAGCTGTTTTTT
TRBJ2-2 TRBD1 TRBV2 few CASSDRGTGELFF TGTGCCAGCAGCGACAGGGGGACCGGGGAGCTGTTTTTT
TRBJ1-2 TRBD1 TRBV10-3 NA CAISGTGLRGYGYTF TGTGCCATCAGCGGGACAGGGCTACGGGGATATGGCTACACCTTC
TRBJ1-1 NA TRBV27 NA CASSLTFWTHNTEAFF TGTGCCAGCAGCTTAACCTTCTGGACACACAACACTGAAGCTTTCTTT
TRBJ1-2 TRBD1 TRBV7-8 NA CASSFGQALYGYTF TGTGCCAGCAGCTTCGGACAGGCTCTCTATGGCTACACCTTC
TRBJ1-1 NA TRBV30 few CAWSVLTEAFF TGTGCCTGGAGTGTCTTAACTGAAGCTTTCTTT
TRBJ1-1 NA TRBV25-1 NA CASSHGGPLMNTEAFF TGTGCCAGCAGTCATGGGGGCCCCTTAATGAACACTGAAGCTTTCTTT
TRBJ2-7 TRBD2 TRBV29-1 NA CSVTGTSFHREQYF TGCAGCGTAACCGGGACTAGTTTTCACCGGGAGCAGTACTTC
TRBJ2-2 TRBD2 TRBV7-3 once CATQTSGDTGELFF TGTGCCACCCAGACTAGCGGTGACACCGGGGAGCTGTTTTTT
TRBJ2-7 NA TRBV19 NA CASSHSPYEQYF TGTGCCAGTAGTCACAGCCCCTACGAGCAGTACTTC
TRBJ1-4 NA TRBV19 NA CASSIWQNNEKLFF TGTGCCAGTAGTATATGGCAGAATAATGAAAAACTGTTTTTT
TRBJ2-1 TRBD1 TRBV4-2 NA CASSRTGGSYNEQFF TGTGCCAGCAGCCGGACAGGGGGCTCCTACAATGAGCAGTTCTTC
TRBJ2-5 TRBD1 TRBV6-1 NA CASSVGTVIQETQYF TGTGCCAGCAGTGTCGGGACAGTCATCCAAGAGACCCAGTACTTC